These 21 T cell receptor beta chains originate from one sample sequenced in a study of identical twins. Using its own MiXCR run on the 5' RACE reads, TCRdb lists one record per CDR3 protein. The profile covers approximately 670,000 distinct CDR3 sequences, with less than 7% appearing a single time and 1.5% to 2% taken by the ten largest. The specimen was naive T cells sorted from blood. All receptors come from a man aged 18 to 30 in good health.

The sample holds many counts of this clonotype. The J gene is TRBJ2-7, the V gene TRBV20-1, with D possibly TRBD2 on 6 matching bases. This CDR3 is built from 16 residues. Germline V lookup: CDR1 DFQATT, CDR2 SNEGSKA (reference sequence). Trimming cost V 0 bases and J 0 bases, with 15 bases left between them. As DNA, the CDR3 is TGCAGTGCTAGAGATCCAGGCGGGACTTACTCCTACGAGCAGTACTTC. Its protein product is CSARDPGGTYSYEQYF.

The chain uses TRBV3-1 and TRBJ2-1; 8 bases fit TRBD2. With V trimmed by 0 bases and J by 10 bases, 2 bases remained unmatched. The CDR3 extends over 13 amino acids. Germline V lookup: CDR1 LGHDT, CDR2 YNNKEL (reference sequence). This CDR3 reads CASSQDLAGEQFF. Written as DNA, the CDR3 is TGTGCCAGCAGCCAAGATTTAGCGGGGGAGCAGTTCTTC.

This clonotype was found many times. The chain couples TRBV6-2 or TRBV6-3 to TRBJ2-7; D is undetermined. Trimming took off 6 bases at V and 8 bases at J, with 8 bases between the two ends. CDR1 is MNHEY and CDR2 is SVGEGT in the germline V gene. The CDR3 is 10 residues long. CDR3 loop: CASSGVQQYF. CDR3 nucleotides: TGTGCCAGCAGCGGCGTACAGCAGTACTTC.

This clonotype has only a few counts. The V call is TRBV20-1, the J call TRBJ2-7; 7 bases are a match to TRBD1. The CDR3 runs to 13 residues. The V segment lost 6 bases and the J segment 4 bases; nucleotides outside the gene matches: 9. CDR1 is DFQATT, CDR2 SNEGSKA, per germline (reference sequence). The CDR3 here is CSAQYRGSYEQYF. Written as DNA, the CDR3 is TGCAGTGCCCAATACAGGGGCTCTTACGAGCAGTACTTC.

This clonotype appeared many times. The chain uses TRBV10-3 and TRBJ2-3, with D unresolved. This CDR3 spans 16 amino acids. Trimming took 0 bases from V and 0 from J, leaving 10 bases between them. The germline V gene has CDR1 ENHRY and CDR2 SYGVKD. CDR3 residues: CAISESQLSSTDTQYF. The CDR3 DNA sequence: TGTGCCATCAGTGAGTCGCAACTTTCTAGCACAGATACGCAGTATTTT.

This clonotype was observed many times. The chain has TRBV29-1 and TRBJ2-2; D unclear. V lost 4 bases and J lost 3, with 12 bases in between. Germline assignment: CDR1 SQVTM and CDR2 ANQGSEA. CDR3 length equals 14 residues. The CDR3 is CSVGGPTHTGELFF. Written as DNA, the CDR3 is TGCAGCGTTGGCGGACCCACGCACACCGGGGAGCTGTTTTTT.

This clonotype was recorded many times. The V gene is TRBV20-1, the J gene TRBJ2-1; 12 bases are a match to TRBD2. The germline CDR1 and CDR2 sequences are DFQATT and SNEGSKA (reference sequence). The trim removed 6 bases at V and 1 base at J, leaving 10 bases unmatched. The CDR3 runs to 17 residues. DNA of the CDR3: TGCAGTGCCTCTCTAGCGGGAGGGCCTAGTTCCTACAATGAGCAGTTCTTC. Translated, it gives CSASLAGGPSSYNEQFF.

This clonotype was counted a few times. The rearrangement uses TRBV6-2 or TRBV6-3 and TRBJ2-3; D perhaps matches TRBD1 (7 bases). Trimming cost V 6 bases and J 1 base, with 32 bases left between them. Germline CDR1 reads MNHEY; CDR2 reads SVGEGT. There are 21 residues in the CDR3. CDR3 sequence: CASRSTGTGSWGDRRTDTQYF. The CDR3, as DNA: TGTGCCAGCAGGTCGACAGGGACGGGCTCCTGGGGGGATCGTCGCACAGATACGCAGTATTTT.

This clonotype has at least ten counts. The chain combines TRBV29-1 with TRBJ1-2, with D perhaps TRBD1 (5 bases). This CDR3 is built from 14 residues. V was cut by 5 bases and J by 1 base, with 14 bases left in between. In germline, CDR1 is SQVTM, CDR2 ANQGSEA. CDR3: CSVQRGAINYGYTF. The CDR3 DNA reads TGCAGCGTTCAAAGAGGGGCGATTAACTATGGCTACACCTTC.

This clonotype was seen ten or more times. The chain is built from TRBV28 and TRBJ1-4, with D unclear. With 7 bases removed from V and 4 bases from J, the gap between germline ends came to 10 bases. Germline CDR1 reads MDHEN; CDR2 reads SYDVKM. There are 13 residues in the CDR3. CDR3 bases: TGTGCCAGCAACGATATGAGTAATGAAAAACTGTTTTTT. Translating it yields CASNDMSNEKLFF.

This clonotype was seen many times. The chain employs TRBV6-5 and TRBJ2-2; TRBD2 aligns across 8 bases. J gave up 6 bases and V 2 bases, and 11 bases lay outside the gene matches. From germline, CDR1 is MNHEY and CDR2 SVGAGI. The CDR3 is 17 amino acids. CDR3 protein: CASSYGAGARRAGELFF. The DNA for the CDR3 is TGTGCCAGCAGTTACGGAGCGGGGGCAAGGCGGGCCGGGGAGCTGTTTTTT.

The chain uses TRBV27 and TRBJ1-1; D unclear. Germline assignment: CDR1 MNHEY and CDR2 SMNVEV (reference sequence). The CDR3 covers 13 residues. Deletions cut 2 bases from V and 7 bases from J, with 11 bases between. The CDR3 sequence is CASSLRDGGEAFF. CDR3 nucleotide sequence: TGTGCCAGCAGTTTAAGGGATGGAGGTGAAGCTTTCTTT.

This clonotype was seen at least ten times. The CDR3 region has the DNA TGTGCCAGCAGCGTAAATCCGGGACTTACGAACACCGGGGAGCTGTTTTTT. Translated, it gives CASSVNPGLTNTGELFF. This chain joins TRBV9 and TRBJ2-2; weak D call: TRBD2 (6 bases). Germline V gene data show CDR1 as SGDLS and CDR2 as YYNGEE. The CDR3 spans 17 residues. V lost 1 base to trimming and J lost 0 bases, with 13 bases between them. The full variable domain, in which reference TRBV9 and TRBJ2-2 provide the parts outside the CDR3, is DSGVTQTPKHLITATGQRVTLRCSPRSGDLSVYWYQQSLDQGLQFLIQYYNGEERAKGNILERFSAQQFPDLHSELNLSSLELGDSALYFCASSVNPGLTNTGELFFGEGSRLTVL.

This clonotype has at least ten counts. The chain employs TRBV5-1 and TRBJ2-1; D might be TRBD2 (6 bases). The CDR3 is made up of 13 amino acids. Germline-derived CDR1 and CDR2 are SGHRS and YFSETQ. With 4 bases removed from V and 6 bases from J, the gap between germline ends came to 11 bases. CDR3 in DNA: TGCGCCAGCAGCATGGCGGGGCGCAATGAGCAGTTCTTC. Translating it yields CASSMAGRNEQFF.

The chain links TRBV7-2 to TRBJ1-2; no clear D gene. The CDR3 has 13 amino acids. Germline V gene lookup returns CDR1 SGHTA and CDR2 FQGNSA. V lost 0 bases, J lost 4 bases, and 6 bases lay in between. For the CDR3, the DNA is TGTGCCAGCAGCTTAGCGCTGGCCTATGGCTACACCTTC. This gives the protein CASSLALAYGYTF.

CDR3 bases: TGTGCCAGCACATCCCGACAGGGGAGCTATGGCTACACCTTC. Its protein product is CASTSRQGSYGYTF. This chain joins TRBV2 and TRBJ1-2, with TRBD1 matching over 8 bases. The CDR3 length is 14 residues. The trim removed 7 bases at V and 4 bases at J, leaving 8 bases unmatched. Germline assignment: CDR1 SNHLY and CDR2 FYNNEI.

Only a few counts were recorded for this clonotype. The chain recombines TRBV4-2 with TRBJ2-7; tentative D call: TRBD2 (6 bases). This CDR3 spans 16 amino acids. Trimming took 4 bases from V and 0 from J, leaving 16 bases between them. Germline lookup yields CDR1 LGHNA and CDR2 YNFKEQ. The CDR3 protein is CASSPRLDGGSYEQYF. CDR3 in DNA: TGTGCCAGCAGCCCTAGGCTGGACGGGGGCTCCTACGAGCAGTACTTC.

This clonotype appeared a few times. The chain uses TRBV5-6 and TRBJ2-7, with TRBD1 matching over 7 bases. The CDR3 consists of 15 residues. Germline assignment: CDR1 SGHDT and CDR2 YYEEEE. V lost 1 base to trimming and J lost 9 bases; unmatched junction nucleotides: 13. Written as DNA, the CDR3 is TGTGCCAGCAGCTTGTTTGGGACAGTCGATCCGAGGCAGTACTTC. It is translated as CASSLFGTVDPRQYF.

This clonotype was detected many times. The genes are TRBV6-2 or TRBV6-3 and TRBJ2-2; either TRBD1 or TRBD2 may fit D (5 bases each). V was clipped by 1 base and J by 6 bases, with 6 bases between them. CDR1 and CDR2 from the germline V gene are MNHEY and SVGEGT. This CDR3 comprises 13 residues. CDR3 sequence reads: CASSYLGAGELFF. Written as DNA, the CDR3 is TGTGCCAGCAGTTACTTGGGGGCCGGGGAGCTGTTTTTT.

In this sample, this clonotype turned up many times. This sequence joins TRBV11-2 and TRBJ2-1; possibly TRBD1 or TRBD2 for D (5 bases each). V lost 6 bases and J lost 6, with 18 bases in between. The CDR3 runs 15 residues. CDR1 and CDR2 (germline): SGHAT, FQNNGV. The CDR3 here is CASRPSPRTPNEQFF. In nucleotides, the CDR3 is TGTGCCAGCAGACCTAGCCCCCGGACACCCAATGAGCAGTTCTTC.

In this sample, this clonotype turned up many times. The chain joins TRBV7-9 to TRBJ1-1, with D uncertain. In germline, CDR1 is SEHNR, CDR2 FQNEAQ (reference sequence). The length of the CDR3 is 13 residues. Trimming cost V 5 bases and J 5 bases, with 12 bases left between them. The CDR3, as DNA: TGTGCCAGCAGCATCACACAAGGGACTGAAGCTTTCTTT. Translated, it gives CASSITQGTEAFF.